Listed below are T cell receptor beta chains from one sample, sequenced in a study of blood T cell repertoires in COVID-19. The repertoire was sequenced with immunoSEQ multiplex PCR; TCRdb's copy has only in-frame clones and lacks some. The data show hundreds of thousands of clones, with about 82% seen just once and roughly 2% held by the top ten. The specimen sequenced was PBMCs or T cells enriched from blood (not recorded which). The receptors were sampled from a woman aged 50 to 60 who had recovered from COVID-19. Each CDR3 is given with its conserved first and last residue. D genes are given only for firm matches. Not every row has a clone size; where given, it reads once, few, many or a size class.

>-|TRBV6-6|-|TRBJ1-6|14
CASSYDNNNSPLHF
TGTGCCAGCAGTTACGACAACAATAATTCACCCCTCCACTTT
>-|TRBV7-3|-|TRBJ2-5|13
CASSRTGGETQYF
TGTGCCAGCAGCCGTACTGGGGGGGAGACCCAGTACTTC
>-|TRBV14|-|TRBJ1-1|17
CASSPLSRVPMNTEAFF
TGTGCCAGCAGCCCGTTAAGCAGGGTCCCCATGAACACTGAAGCTTTCTTT
>-|TRBV12-3/TRBV12-4|-|TRBJ2-2|12
CASRPQAGELFF
TGTGCCAGCAGACCACAGGCCGGGGAGCTGTTTTTT
>TRBD2|TRBV15|-|TRBJ2-5|15
CATSRDRGSGETQYF
TGTGCCACCAGCAGAGATCGGGGTAGCGGGGAGACCCAGTACTTC
>TRBD2|TRBV6-4|-|TRBJ2-3|15
CASSETSGDVDTQYF
TGTGCCAGCAGTGAGACTAGCGGGGACGTAGATACGCAGTATTTT
>-|TRBV3-1/TRBV3-2|-|TRBJ2-1|12
CASSQRGYEQFF
TGTGCCAGCAGCCAACGGGGATATGAGCAGTTCTTC
>-|TRBV30|-|TRBJ2-3|13
CAWRFSQTDTQYF
TGTGCCTGGAGATTCTCCCAGACAGATACGCAGTATTTT
>TRBD2|TRBV30|once|TRBJ2-4|14
CAWSGVSGANIQYF
TGTGCCTGGAGTGGGGTTAGCGGGGCAAACATTCAGTACTTC
>TRBD1|TRBV5-4|-|TRBJ1-2|16
CASSLTTGVGNYGYTF
TGTGCCAGCAGCTTAACTACAGGGGTTGGTAACTATGGCTACACCTTC
>-|TRBV7-8|-|TRBJ1-2|14
CASSLREGNYGYTF
TGTGCCAGCAGCTTAAGGGAGGGAAACTATGGCTACACCTTC
>-|TRBV6-5|-|TRBJ1-5|12
CASMGRGQPQHF
TGTGCCAGCATGGGGCGGGGTCAGCCCCAGCATTTT
>TRBD2|TRBV3-1/TRBV3-2|few|TRBJ2-5|11
CATSGQETQYF
TGTGCGACTAGCGGCCAAGAGACCCAGTACTTC
>-|TRBV9|-|TRBJ2-7|15
CASSVDAGRSYEQYF
TGTGCCAGCAGCGTAGACGCAGGGAGGTCCTACGAGCAGTACTTC